These 25 T cell receptor beta chains originate from one sample sequenced in a study of blood T cell repertoires in COVID-19. This table comes from immunoSEQ multiplex PCR, and its TCRdb copy is limited to in-frame clones, with some not included. The table has some 170,000 clones, 85% to 90% seen once. Sequences were obtained from peripheral blood. These receptors all come from a woman aged 65 to 85 with COVID-19, enrolled during active disease.

The CDR3 sequence: CASSSGRHAGNQPQHF. Here the CDR3 DNA reads TGTGCCAGCAGTAGCGGTCGACATGCGGGCAATCAGCCCCAGCATTTT. The chain recombines TRBV27 with TRBJ1-5; D remains ambiguous. CDR1 and CDR2 from the germline V gene are MNHEY and SMNVEV (reference sequence). The CDR3 has 16 residues. V was clipped by 5 bases and J by 2 bases, with 16 bases between them.

V is TRBV19 and J is TRBJ1-1; D is possibly TRBD1 (6 bases). Between the trimmed V and J ends, which lost 6 bases and 1 base, there was a span of 12 bases. The CDR3 covers 14 residues. Germline CDR1 is LNHDA and CDR2 is SQIVND (reference sequence). CDR3 bases: TGTGCCAGTAGATCGAGGGGGGGGAACACTGAAGCTTTCTTT. Translated: CASRSRGGNTEAFF.

V is TRBV30 and J is TRBJ1-1; TRBD1 matches at 9 bases. Germline-derived CDR1 and CDR2 are GTSNPN and SVGIG (reference sequence). V lost 3 bases, J lost 1 base, and 6 bases stayed unmatched. The CDR3 spans 15 residues. This chain's CDR3 is CAWSEQGAGNTEAFF. The CDR3 DNA follows: TGTGCCTGGAGCGAACAGGGGGCGGGGAACACTGAAGCTTTCTTT.

This chain links TRBV19 with TRBJ1-2; no clear D. The CDR3 length is 15 residues. Trimming stripped 3 bases from V and 4 bases from J, with 15 bases between. Germline V gene data show CDR1 as LNHDA and CDR2 as SQIVND (reference sequence). In nucleotides, the CDR3 is TGTGCCAGTAGTATGGCAGTTCGAACCCTCTATGGCTACACCTTC. Translation: CASSMAVRTLYGYTF.

There are a few counts of this clone. The gene calls are TRBV4-2 and TRBJ1-3; D might be TRBD1 (5 bases). Germline V gene sequence: CDR1 LGHNA, CDR2 YNFKEQ. V was cut by 0 bases and J by 6 bases, with 6 bases left in between. The length of the CDR3 is 13 residues. CDR3 residues: CASSQDRVNTIYF. CDR3 coding DNA: TGTGCCAGCAGCCAAGACAGGGTAAACACCATATATTTT.

The V call is TRBV29-1, the J call TRBJ1-2, with unresolved D. The CDR3 runs to 12 residues. Looked up from germline, CDR1 is SQVTM and CDR2 is ANQGSEA. V was trimmed by 4 bases and J by 7 bases, leaving 13 bases between them. This CDR3 is CSVAGEPGGYTF. The CDR3 DNA reads TGCAGCGTTGCTGGGGAGCCGGGTGGCTACACCTTC.

This sequence joins TRBV3-1 (or the pseudogene TRBV3-2) and TRBJ1-2; a weak D match, TRBD1 (6 bases). CDR1 and CDR2 from the germline V gene are LGHDT and YNNKEL (reference sequence). This CDR3 contains 15 residues. V was clipped by 4 bases and J by 2 bases, with 14 bases between them. CDR3 nucleotide sequence: TGTGCCAGCAGCCTGATGGGGACAAACAACTATGGCTACACCTTC. Amino acid sequence: CASSLMGTNNYGYTF.

The V gene is TRBV7-2, the J gene TRBJ2-1; possibly TRBD1 for D (6 bases). Looked up from germline, CDR1 is SGHTA and CDR2 is FQGNSA. The CDR3 has 14 amino acids. V was cut by 5 bases and J by 4 bases, with 12 bases left in between. The CDR3 coding sequence is TGTGCCAGCAGCCCGCACACAGGGTACAATGAGCAGTTCTTC. Amino acids: CASSPHTGYNEQFF. Complete variable domain (other parts from reference TRBV7-2 and TRBJ2-1): GAGVSQSPSNKVTEKGKDVELRCDPISGHTALYWYRQSLGQGLEFLIYFQGNSAPDKSGLPSDRFSAERTGGSVSTLTIQRTQQEDSAVYLCASSPHTGYNEQFFGPGTRLTVL.

The chain links TRBV9 to TRBJ2-1; TRBD1 matches 11 bases. Germline CDR1 and CDR2: SGDLS and YYNGEE. Losses at the gene ends were 4 bases for V and 7 bases for J; bases not matched to a gene: 7. The CDR3 has 15 residues. The CDR3 DNA is TGTGCCAGCAGCCCGGACAGGGGGCGGACGAATGAGCAGTTCTTC. Encoded protein: CASSPDRGRTNEQFF.

J is TRBJ1-3 and V is TRBV5-1; unclear D gene. Germline V CDR1 and CDR2: SGHRS, YFSETQ. Trimming took 2 bases from V and 1 from J, leaving 13 bases between them. The CDR3 contains 16 residues. This CDR3 reads CASSFGGQRSGNTIYF. Written as DNA, the CDR3 is TGCGCCAGCAGCTTTGGAGGGCAGCGTTCTGGAAACACCATATATTTT. Using reference TRBV5-1 and TRBJ1-3 for the parts outside the CDR3, the full variable domain is KAGVTQTPRYLIKTRGQQVTLSCSPISGHRSVSWYQQTPGQGLQFLFEYFSETQRNKGNFPGRFSGRQFSNSRSEMNVSTLELGDSALYLCASSFGGQRSGNTIYFGEGSWLTVV.

The V and J genes are TRBV30 and TRBJ1-6, with 12 bases that match TRBD1. The V and J ends lost 3 bases and 6 bases, in that order; junction bases with no gene match: 0. The CDR3 spans 14 residues. Germline V CDR1 and CDR2: GTSNPN, SVGIG (reference sequence). For the CDR3, the DNA is TGTGCCTGGAGGGGACAGGGGGCTAATTCACCCCTCCACTTT. It is translated as CAWRGQGANSPLHF.

V and J are TRBV28 and TRBJ1-2; D remains unclear. There are 14 residues in the CDR3. Between the trimmed V and J ends, which lost 5 bases and 3 bases, there was a span of 13 bases. CDR1 MDHEN and CDR2 SYDVKM come from the germline V gene. The CDR3 loop is CASSVPGRDYGYTF. In nucleotides, the CDR3 is TGTGCCAGCAGTGTTCCCGGGAGAGACTATGGCTACACCTTC.

The CDR3 sequence: CAGRTSDTGELFF. Here the CDR3 DNA reads TGTGCCGGACGGACTAGCGACACCGGGGAGCTGTTTTTT. The V gene is TRBV6-6, the J gene TRBJ2-2; 9 bases line up with TRBD2. This CDR3 has 13 residues. The trim removed 11 bases at V and 3 bases at J, leaving 4 bases unmatched. The V gene's germline CDR1 is MNHNY and CDR2 SVGAGI (reference sequence).

The chain uses TRBV28 and TRBJ2-7; perhaps TRBD2 as D (6 bases). The CDR3 extends over 14 amino acids. The V gene's germline CDR1 is MDHEN and CDR2 SYDVKM. Trimming removed 6 bases at V and 2 bases at J, with 14 bases between. CDR3 bases: TGTGCCAGCAGGATGGAGGGCTCGGCCTACGAGCAGTACTTC. Its translation: CASRMEGSAYEQYF.

This clone was seen a few times. J is TRBJ1-5 and V is TRBV19; 7 bases fit TRBD1. This CDR3 is 15 amino acids long. Per germline, CDR1 LNHDA and CDR2 SQIVND (reference sequence). V shed 7 bases, J shed 2 bases, and the junction held 8 bases outside the gene matches. The CDR3 nucleotides read TGTGCCAGTACCGTACAGGGGACGGGCAATCAGCCCCAGCATTTT. Its protein is CASTVQGTGNQPQHF.

J is TRBJ1-5 and V is TRBV28; tentatively, D is TRBD1 (6 bases). V dropped 6 bases and J dropped 4 bases, with 13 bases sitting between them. The length of the CDR3 is 14 residues. Germline assignment: CDR1 MDHEN and CDR2 SYDVKM. Here the CDR3 reads CASRPQGGNQPQHF. CDR3 coding DNA: TGTGCCAGCAGGCCCCAAGGGGGAAATCAGCCCCAGCATTTT.

V and J are TRBV27 and TRBJ2-7, with TRBD1 identical over 8 bases. Germline CDR1 and CDR2: MNHEY and SMNVEV (reference sequence). CDR3 length: 15 residues. The ends lost 5 bases at V and 6 bases at J; junction bases unmatched: 12. CDR3 nucleotides: TGTGCCAGCAGTCAAAGACAGGGGAATCCGTCCGAGCAGTACTTC. Encoded protein: CASSQRQGNPSEQYF.

This clone showed up just once. The chain combines TRBV7-2 with TRBJ1-1; TRBD1 matches 7 bases. Germline V CDR1 and CDR2: SGHTA, FQGNSA. The ends lost 2 bases at V and 3 bases at J; junction bases unmatched: 0. The CDR3 sequence is 13 residues long. CDR3 sequence reads: CASSLTGDTEAFF. CDR3 sequence (DNA): TGTGCCAGCAGCTTAACAGGGGACACTGAAGCTTTCTTT.

This clone appeared a single time. The V call is TRBV7-6, the J call TRBJ2-1; TRBD2 aligns across 12 bases. The CDR3 is 15 residues long. Germline CDR1 is SGHVS and CDR2 is FNYEAQ. Trimming at V came to 5 bases and at J to 8 bases, leaving 7 bases not matched to a gene. In nucleotides, the CDR3 is TGTGCCAGCAGCCAGACTAGCGGGAGCATCTATGAGCAGTTCTTC. Translation gives CASSQTSGSIYEQFF.

The chain recombines TRBV28 with TRBJ1-2; possible D gene TRBD1, 5 bases. CDR1 is MDHEN and CDR2 is SYDVKM in the germline V gene. V was pared by 2 bases and J by 7 bases, with 17 bases between. There are 15 residues in the CDR3. The CDR3, as DNA: TGTGCCAGCAGTTTAGTTGTCCGCAGGGTCCGTGGCTACACCTTC. It is translated as CASSLVVRRVRGYTF.

The chain joins TRBV6-5 to TRBJ1-2; 8 positions match TRBD1. Germline trimming cut 4 bases from V and 3 bases from J; bases unmatched to any gene: 7. This CDR3 region has 15 residues. Germline assignment: CDR1 MNHEY and CDR2 SVGAGI. The CDR3 reads CASSSWTGSHYGYTF. The CDR3 DNA reads as TGTGCCAGCAGTTCATGGACAGGGTCTCACTATGGCTACACCTTC.

The J gene is TRBJ1-6, the V gene TRBV5-6; D not certain. Germline V gene sequence: CDR1 SGHDT, CDR2 YYEEEE. The V gene lost 0 bases and the J gene lost 9 bases, with 7 bases spanning the gap. There are 13 residues in the CDR3. The CDR3 nucleotides read TGTGCCAGCAGCTTGGGACAACCTTCACCCCTCCACTTT. This translates into CASSLGQPSPLHF.

This clone occurred a few times. This chain joins TRBV5-6 and TRBJ2-7; no clear D. Trimming took 5 bases from V and 4 from J, leaving 10 bases between them. Germline lookup yields CDR1 SGHDT and CDR2 YYEEEE. This CDR3 spans 12 amino acids. Written as DNA, the CDR3 is TGTGCCAGCAGGCACCAGGAATACGAGCAGTACTTC. It is translated as CASRHQEYEQYF.

The rearrangement joins TRBV30 to TRBJ2-7; 7 nucleotides agree with TRBD2. The CDR3 runs 12 residues. Germline V gene data show CDR1 as GTSNPN and CDR2 as SVGIG (reference sequence). The junction had 3 bases not matched to a gene; V was cut back by 5 bases and J by 2 bases. Here the CDR3 DNA reads TGTGCCTGGGGGAGGGTAACCTACGAGCAGTACTTC. Protein product: CAWGRVTYEQYF.

On this clone itself: Other DNA sequences in the sample encode the same CDR3. The chain recombines TRBV6-5 with TRBJ2-3; 9 positions agree with TRBD2. CDR1 MNHEY and CDR2 SVGAGI come from the germline V gene. This CDR3 is built from 14 residues. Trimming cost V 7 bases and J 3 bases; bases outside gene matches: 5. The CDR3 region is CASKREVGTDTQYF. DNA of the CDR3: TGTGCCAGCAAGCGGGAGGTGGGGACAGATACGCAGTATTTT.